This T cell receptor beta chain appears in the sequencing data of a study of T cells after yellow fever vaccination. This CDR3 region has 13 residues. V was trimmed by 8 bases and J by 9 bases, leaving 17 bases between them. Germline lookup yields CDR1 MNHEY and CDR2 SVGEGT. TCRdb recomputed calls from the 5' RACE reads with MiXCR, one row per CDR3 protein. The sample lists some 150,000 distinct CDR3 sequences; roughly 11% were seen once. V and J are TRBV6-2 or TRBV6-3 and TRBJ2-1; maybe TRBD1 (5 bases). Source: CD8+ T cells sorted from PBMCs, taken 15 days after the yellow fever booster vaccination. This TCR was sampled from a man between 18 and 35 years old who received the YFV17D yellow fever vaccine. The CDR3 reads CASAARVGAEQFF. The DNA of the CDR3 is TGTGCCAGCGCAGCTAGGGTTGGGGCTGAGCAGTTCTTC.